Shown below are 17 T cell receptor beta chains from a single sample sequenced in a study of T-cell memory formation after mild COVID-19. TCRdb re-called the 5' RACE reads through MiXCR, storing one row per CDR3 protein. The sample contains about 360,000 distinct CDR3 sequences, roughly 13% of which appear only once. Sequencing used PBMCs or a T cell subset sorted from them (not recorded which). The receptors shown here come from a young man who had mild COVID-19 (a few samples of this study predate the infection). Cell type and time point are not known.

The chain carries TRBV19 and TRBJ1-1; D might be TRBD1 (6 bases). Germline loops: CDR1 LNHDA, CDR2 SQIVND (reference sequence). The CDR3 consists of 15 residues. Trimming left V 4 bases short and J 5 bases short, with 17 bases between. The CDR3 protein is CASSRPSGGRTEAFF. The CDR3 nucleotides are TGTGCCAGTAGTAGGCCGAGCGGGGGCCGAACTGAAGCTTTCTTT.

This clonotype has more than one count but fewer than ten. This chain links TRBV6-2 or TRBV6-3 with TRBJ1-5; possibly TRBD1 for D (5 bases). V dropped 6 bases and J dropped 9 bases, with 9 bases sitting between them. The CDR3 covers 11 residues. Germline CDR1 reads MNHEY; CDR2 reads SVGEGT. For the CDR3, the DNA is TGTGCCAGCAGCAACAGGCCGCCCCAGCATTTT. It encodes CASSNRPPQHF.

The table lists this clonotype with many counts. V gene TRBV7-2 combines with J gene TRBJ2-5, with a possible D match to TRBD1 (5 bases). Germline-derived CDR1 and CDR2 are SGHTA and FQGNSA. The CDR3 is made up of 12 amino acids. Between the trimmed V and J ends, which lost 6 bases and 5 bases, there was a span of 10 bases. The CDR3 protein is CASRGRGETQYF. CDR3 sequence (DNA): TGTGCCAGCAGGGGAAGGGGTGAGACCCAGTACTTC.

The chain has TRBV24-1 and TRBJ1-2; D gene ambiguous. V lost 3 bases and J 5 bases, leaving 6 bases between the germline ends. The CDR3 has 12 amino acids. Germline V CDR1 and CDR2: KGHDR, SFDVKD. The CDR3 region is CATSDRGYGYTF. The CDR3 nucleotides read TGTGCCACCAGTGATCGAGGATATGGCTACACCTTC.

This clonotype was seen a few times. This chain links TRBV3-1 with TRBJ2-1; D is uncertain. The ends were cut back, 6 bases at V and 6 bases at J, with 15 bases in the middle. Germline V lookup: CDR1 LGHDT, CDR2 YNNKEL (reference sequence). The length of the CDR3 is 14 residues. The DNA of the CDR3 is TGTGCCAGCAGTCGGGTTTCGGGCCCCAATGAGCAGTTCTTC. It translates to CASSRVSGPNEQFF.

This clonotype was recorded once. The chain has TRBV6-5 and TRBJ1-5; 9 nucleotides match TRBD1. Germline V gives CDR1 MNHEY, CDR2 SVGAGI. Trimming removed 4 bases from V and 7 bases from J; junction bases left unmatched: 5. The CDR3 length is 14 residues. The CDR3 DNA reads TGTGCCAGCAGTTCTGGACAGGGGCTCCAGCCCCAGCATTTT. Protein: CASSSGQGLQPQHF.

The chain has TRBV12-3 or TRBV12-4 and TRBJ1-5; D gene ambiguous. The germline V and J ends were trimmed by 5 bases and 0 bases, with 11 bases remaining between them. CDR3 length: 15 residues. The CDR3 region is CASSPGLYSNQPQHF. CDR3 nucleotide sequence: TGTGCCAGCAGTCCCGGACTATATAGCAATCAGCCCCAGCATTTT.

This clonotype was counted a few times. The chain has TRBV19 and TRBJ2-3; no firm D call. Germline V CDR1 and CDR2: LNHDA, SQIVND (reference sequence). There are 11 residues in the CDR3. Trimming pared 6 bases from V and 6 bases from J, leaving 7 bases between. The CDR3 DNA is TGTGCCAGTAGAGGGCCGGATACGCAGTATTTT. It yields the protein CASRGPDTQYF.

This clonotype has just a few counts. The J gene is TRBJ2-3, the V gene TRBV4-1, with 7 bases matching TRBD1. Germline trimming cut 4 bases from V and 6 bases from J; bases unmatched to any gene: 7. This CDR3 spans 14 amino acids. Germline V gene data show CDR1 as MGHRA and CDR2 as YSYEKL. The CDR3 here is CASSPRDSPDTQYF. CDR3 coding DNA: TGCGCCAGCAGCCCTCGGGACAGCCCCGATACGCAGTATTTT.

In its sample, this clonotype was seen many times. The rearrangement links TRBV18 to TRBJ1-1; D gene ambiguous. This CDR3 has 15 amino acids. Trimming left V 2 bases short and J 1 base short, with 11 bases between. The germline CDR1 and CDR2 sequences are KGHSH and LQKENI. The CDR3 sequence: CASSPRSQRNTEAFF. In DNA form, the CDR3 reads TGTGCCAGCTCACCAAGGTCACAGCGGAACACTGAAGCTTTCTTT.

V and J are TRBV3-1 and TRBJ1-6, with D perhaps TRBD1 (5 bases). This CDR3 has 14 amino acids. Germline V gene data show CDR1 as LGHDT and CDR2 as YNNKEL (reference sequence). The ends were cut back, 2 bases at V and 6 bases at J, with 8 bases in the middle. In nucleotides, the CDR3 is TGTGCCAGCAGCCAACAGGGCAGTAATTCACCCCTCCACTTT. Its translation: CASSQQGSNSPLHF.

Ten or more counts support this clonotype. The chain is built from TRBV20-1 and TRBJ2-7, with D tentatively TRBD1 (5 bases). The CDR3 contains 14 residues. Trimming left V 1 base short and J 5 bases short, with 15 bases between. The germline gives CDR1 DFQATT, CDR2 SNEGSKA (reference sequence). The CDR3 DNA reads TGCAGTGCTAGAGTCGGGTCAGGGATAGACGAGCAGTACGTC. Translated, it gives CSARVGSGIDEQYV.

This clonotype has a handful of counts. The chain uses TRBV12-3 or TRBV12-4 and TRBJ1-2; D is undetermined. Trimming took 5 bases from V and 7 from J, leaving 11 bases between them. CDR3 length equals 12 residues. CDR3 nucleotide sequence: TGTGCCAGCAGTCGGTCCTTTGGTGGCTACACCTTC. Translation: CASSRSFGGYTF.

This clonotype was counted ten times or more. The V and J genes are TRBV12-3 or TRBV12-4 and TRBJ2-4; possibly TRBD1 for D (7 bases). V was trimmed by 2 bases and J by 8 bases, leaving 13 bases between them. The CDR3 spans 14 residues. CDR3 region: CASSLPQGEDIQYF. The CDR3 DNA sequence: TGTGCCAGCAGTTTACCCCAGGGGGAGGACATTCAGTACTTC.

Only a few counts were recorded for this clonotype. CDR3 residues: CASSLAQDSYEQYV. Here the CDR3 DNA reads TGCGCCAGCAGCTTGGCACAGGACTCCTACGAGCAGTACGTC. The V call is TRBV5-1, the J call TRBJ2-7; a weak D match, TRBD1 (5 bases). There are 14 residues in the CDR3. The germline gives CDR1 SGHRS, CDR2 YFSETQ. Trimming left V 0 bases short and J 0 bases short, with 7 bases between.

This clonotype has more than one count but fewer than ten. A read error may explain this, as a much larger clone is one base away. The chain uses TRBV20-1 and TRBJ2-7; weak D call: TRBD2 (6 bases). Germline V lookup: CDR1 DFQATT, CDR2 SNEGSKA (reference sequence). The V end lost 3 bases, the J end lost 3 bases, and 6 bases lay between the germline ends. The length of the CDR3 is 11 residues. CDR3 in amino acids: CSARDYYEQYF. CDR3 sequence (DNA): TGCAGTGCTAGGGACTACTACGAGCAGTACTTC.

The V call is TRBV15, the J call TRBJ2-1; 10 positions agree with TRBD2. This CDR3 is built from 15 residues. The V gene's germline CDR1 is LNHNV and CDR2 YYDKDF (reference sequence). The J segment lost 8 bases and the V segment lost 5 bases, leaving 9 bases of the junction unmatched. The CDR3: CATSLQSGGAHEQFF. The CDR3 DNA sequence: TGTGCCACCAGCCTGCAGAGCGGGGGGGCCCATGAGCAGTTCTTC.